These 23 T cell receptor beta chains originate from one sample sequenced in a study of Graves' ophthalmopathy and Graves' hyperthyroidism. Amplified material comprised TCR beta CDR3 regions derived from RNA transcripts. HTBI primers primed a first-round RT-PCR, and a second-round multiplex PCR followed. MiXCR was run by TCRdb on the multiplex PCR reads, yielding one entry per CDR3 protein. The sample yields approximately 460,000 distinct CDR3 sequences, 13% to 15% seen once. The sequenced sample was blood. The receptors were gathered from a woman aged 25 to 45 with Graves' ophthalmopathy.

This clonotype has only a few counts. This chain links TRBV3-1 with TRBJ2-2; 8 bases align to TRBD1. CDR1 is LGHDT and CDR2 is YNNKEL in the germline V gene (reference sequence). Losses at the gene ends were 4 bases for V and 6 bases for J; bases not matched to a gene: 7. The CDR3 is made up of 15 amino acids. CDR3: CASSPRQGKAGELFF. The CDR3 nucleotides are TGTGCCAGCAGCCCGCGACAGGGGAAAGCCGGGGAGCTGTTTTTT.

This clonotype was seen repeatedly, ten times or more. This chain joins TRBV27 and TRBJ1-1; the match to TRBD1 covers 8 bases. Trimming at V came to 5 bases and at J to 3 bases, leaving 5 bases not matched to a gene. The CDR3 spans 14 residues. CDR1 is MNHEY, CDR2 SMNVEV, per germline (reference sequence). The CDR3 here is CASSPGQADTEAFF. The CDR3 nucleotides read TGTGCCAGCAGTCCGGGACAGGCGGACACTGAAGCTTTCTTT.

The sample holds many counts of this clonotype. This rearrangement joins TRBV28 to TRBJ1-5; 9 bases match TRBD1. The CDR3 has 14 amino acids. The J segment lost 5 bases and the V segment lost 8 bases, leaving 7 bases of the junction unmatched. CDR1 is MDHEN and CDR2 is SYDVKM in the germline V gene. CDR3 nucleotides: TGTGCCAGCGGGGGGGACAGGGAGGATCAGCCCCAGCATTTT. As protein: CASGGDREDQPQHF.

This clonotype was detected only a few times. This chain links TRBV2 with TRBJ2-7; the D gene is possibly TRBD1 (6 bases). Germline lookup yields CDR1 SNHLY and CDR2 FYNNEI. Trimming stripped 4 bases from V and 3 bases from J, with 13 bases between. CDR3 length: 14 amino acids. The CDR3 DNA reads as TGTGCCAGCAGTGGGACAGAAGTGTTCTACGAGCAGTACTTC. The encoded protein is CASSGTEVFYEQYF.

This clonotype was picked up many times. Germline and junction disagree at one end, which may indicate a read error. The gene calls are TRBV7-7 and TRBJ2-5, with D possibly called TRBD1 or TRBD2 (6 bases each). This CDR3 spans 13 amino acids. Germline values: CDR1 SSHAT, CDR2 FNYEAQ (reference sequence). The CDR3 coding sequence is TGTGCTAGCAGCCCGGGGGCGTCAGAGACCCAGTACTTC. Translation gives CASSPGASETQYF.

This clonotype was detected a few times. The rearrangement links TRBV29-1 to TRBJ2-7; 13 nucleotides match TRBD2. This CDR3 has 15 residues. The V segment lost 5 bases and the J segment 2 bases; nucleotides outside the gene matches: 6. From germline, CDR1 is SQVTM and CDR2 ANQGSEA. This CDR3 reads CSVKPGLAGAYEQYF. CDR3 nucleotides: TGCAGCGTTAAACCCGGACTAGCGGGAGCCTACGAGCAGTACTTC.

In nucleotides, the CDR3 is TGCGCCAGCAGCTTGTGGGGGACAGGGGGGGACGAGCAGTACTTC. Its protein product is CASSLWGTGGDEQYF. This chain joins TRBV5-1 and TRBJ2-7; TRBD1 matches 11 bases. The germline gives CDR1 SGHRS, CDR2 YFSETQ. Losses at the gene ends were 1 base for V and 5 bases for J; bases not matched to a gene: 5. The CDR3 is 15 amino acids.

This clonotype was observed at least ten times. The rearrangement joins TRBV6-5 to TRBJ1-5; D is uncertain. This CDR3 has 14 amino acids. The V end lost 4 bases, the J end lost 6 bases, and 13 bases lay between the germline ends. Germline-derived CDR1 and CDR2 are MNHEY and SVGAGI. The CDR3: CASSSVGLGQPQHF. The CDR3 region has the DNA TGTGCCAGCAGTTCAGTTGGCTTGGGTCAGCCCCAGCATTTT.

In this sample, this clonotype turned up a few times. The chain employs TRBV30 and TRBJ1-5, with TRBD1 identical over 8 bases. The CDR3 is 13 residues long. Germline V gives CDR1 GTSNPN, CDR2 SVGIG (reference sequence). The V segment lost 3 bases and the J segment 5 bases; nucleotides outside the gene matches: 3. The CDR3 DNA reads as TGTGCCTGGAGACAGGGGGTCGATCAGCCCCAGCATTTT. This encodes CAWRQGVDQPQHF.

This clonotype was picked up many times. CDR3 sequence: CASSLNGDTEAFF. The CDR3 DNA reads TGCGCCAGCAGCTTGAACGGGGACACTGAAGCTTTCTTT. The chain employs TRBV5-1 and TRBJ1-1; D remains ambiguous. The CDR3 sequence is 13 residues long. Trimming took off 1 base at V and 3 bases at J, with 7 bases between the two ends. Per the germline V gene, CDR1 is SGHRS and CDR2 is YFSETQ.

V and J are TRBV4-1 and TRBJ2-2; no clear D gene. Trimming removed 5 bases at V and 6 bases at J, with 16 bases between. CDR3 size: 15 residues. Per the germline V gene, CDR1 is MGHRA and CDR2 is YSYEKL. The CDR3 coding sequence is TGCGCCAGCAGCTACCGACCCCTCCCGGCCGGGGAGCTGTTTTTT. Residues: CASSYRPLPAGELFF.

This clonotype was detected many times. The genes are TRBV4-1 and TRBJ2-7; D is uncertain. The CDR3 sequence is 13 residues long. V lost 0 bases and J 3 bases, leaving 6 bases between the germline ends. Germline CDR1 reads MGHRA; CDR2 reads YSYEKL. CDR3 sequence: CASSQEGLYEQYF. DNA for the CDR3: TGCGCCAGCAGCCAAGAGGGCCTCTACGAGCAGTACTTC.

The table lists this clonotype with many counts. The chain couples TRBV5-1 to TRBJ1-1, with D possibly matching TRBD1 (5 bases). The ends were cut back, 5 bases at V and 5 bases at J, with 13 bases in the middle. The CDR3 covers 13 residues. Per germline, CDR1 SGHRS and CDR2 YFSETQ. The DNA for the CDR3 is TGCGCCAGCAGATGGGACCAGGTAACTGAAGCTTTCTTT. Its protein product is CASRWDQVTEAFF.

This clonotype was seen ten or more times. The rearrangement joins TRBV6-5 to TRBJ1-4; 10 bases align to TRBD1. There are 15 residues in the CDR3. Germline V gene lookup returns CDR1 MNHEY and CDR2 SVGAGI. The J segment lost 5 bases and the V segment lost 4 bases, leaving 4 bases of the junction unmatched. The CDR3 DNA reads TGTGCCAGCAGTTCCTCGGGACAGGGGAATGAAAAACTGTTTTTT. Residues: CASSSSGQGNEKLFF.

This clonotype has just a few counts. This chain connects TRBV6-1 to TRBJ2-2; no reliable D call. The CDR3 sequence is 16 residues long. Trimming took 7 bases from V and 0 from J, leaving 15 bases between them. Germline values: CDR1 MNHNS, CDR2 SASEGT. CDR3 residues: CASKEFIGANTGELFF. CDR3 nucleotide sequence: TGTGCCAGCAAAGAGTTTATAGGCGCGAACACCGGGGAGCTGTTTTTT.

The CDR3 here is CASMIDPPYEQYF. CDR3 coding DNA: TGTGCCAGCATGATTGACCCCCCCTACGAGCAGTACTTC. This chain uses TRBV2 with TRBJ2-7; the D is unclear. Between the trimmed V and J ends, which lost 7 bases and 2 bases, there was a span of 12 bases. CDR3 length: 13 residues. Germline CDR1 and CDR2: SNHLY and FYNNEI.

In this sample, this clonotype turned up many times. The CDR3 is CSARGGIAGIQETQYF. In nucleotides, the CDR3 is TGCAGTGCTAGAGGGGGAATAGCGGGGATCCAAGAGACCCAGTACTTC. The gene calls are TRBV20-1 and TRBJ2-5, with 8 bases lining up with TRBD2. The ends lost 1 base at V and 1 base at J; junction bases unmatched: 8. Germline V gene lookup returns CDR1 DFQATT and CDR2 SNEGSKA (reference sequence). This CDR3 spans 16 amino acids.

The chain couples TRBV28 to TRBJ1-2, with no clear D. The CDR3 length is 11 residues. Trimming stripped 4 bases from V and 8 bases from J, with 8 bases between. Germline V gene data show CDR1 as MDHEN and CDR2 as SYDVKM. This CDR3 reads CASSSPRGYTF. CDR3 in DNA: TGTGCCAGCAGTTCCCCGCGAGGCTACACCTTC.

This clonotype showed up many times. This rearrangement joins TRBV2 to TRBJ2-7; TRBD2 matches at 9 bases. Per germline, CDR1 SNHLY and CDR2 FYNNEI. J lost 2 bases, V lost 4 bases, and 3 bases had no gene match. The CDR3 runs to 14 residues. CDR3 amino acids: CASSVTSGPYEQYF. CDR3 sequence (DNA): TGTGCCAGCAGTGTAACTAGCGGGCCCTACGAGCAGTACTTC.

This clonotype was counted ten times or more. The rearrangement joins TRBV29-1 to TRBJ1-1; the D gene is possibly TRBD1 (5 bases). The V end lost 8 bases, the J end lost 3 bases, and 22 bases lay between the germline ends. The germline CDR1 and CDR2 sequences are SQVTM and ANQGSEA. This CDR3 is built from 15 residues. This CDR3 is CSSYHAGRGYTEAFF. CDR3 nucleotide sequence: TGCAGCTCCTACCACGCAGGGAGAGGGTACACTGAAGCTTTCTTT. Variable domain in full (rest from reference TRBV29-1 and TRBJ1-1): SAVISQKPSRDICQRGTSLTIQCQVDSQVTMMFWYRQQPGQSLTLIATANQGSEATYESGFVIDKFPISRPNLTFSTLTVSNMSPEDSSIYLCSSYHAGRGYTEAFFGQGTRLTVV.

In regard to this clonotype: A much bigger clone sits one base away, suggesting this may be a read error. The V call is TRBV20-1, the J call TRBJ2-7; D uncertain. This CDR3 region has 11 residues. Germline CDR1 DFQATT, CDR2 SNEGSKA (reference sequence). The CDR3 loop reads CSSRRSYEQDF. For the CDR3, the DNA is TGCAGCTCAAGACGCTCCTACGAGCAGGACTTC.

This clonotype was counted many times. The gene calls are TRBV28 and TRBJ2-4, with 10 positions matching TRBD1. V lost 3 bases and J lost 3; bases outside the gene matches: 8. CDR3 length: 17 amino acids. The germline V gene has CDR1 MDHEN and CDR2 SYDVKM. CDR3 sequence reads: CASSFPDRGLVKNIQYF. As DNA, the CDR3 is TGTGCCAGCAGTTTTCCCGACAGGGGGCTCGTCAAAAACATTCAGTACTTC.

This clonotype was seen more than once but under ten times. The chain uses TRBV18 and TRBJ2-5; TRBD1 might be the D (5 bases). In germline, CDR1 is KGHSH, CDR2 LQKENI. The V gene lost 3 bases and the J gene lost 7 bases, with 12 bases spanning the gap. The CDR3 runs to 13 residues. CDR3 region: CASSPRQGGTQYF. The DNA of the CDR3 is TGTGCCAGCTCACCGAGGCAGGGCGGGACCCAGTACTTC.